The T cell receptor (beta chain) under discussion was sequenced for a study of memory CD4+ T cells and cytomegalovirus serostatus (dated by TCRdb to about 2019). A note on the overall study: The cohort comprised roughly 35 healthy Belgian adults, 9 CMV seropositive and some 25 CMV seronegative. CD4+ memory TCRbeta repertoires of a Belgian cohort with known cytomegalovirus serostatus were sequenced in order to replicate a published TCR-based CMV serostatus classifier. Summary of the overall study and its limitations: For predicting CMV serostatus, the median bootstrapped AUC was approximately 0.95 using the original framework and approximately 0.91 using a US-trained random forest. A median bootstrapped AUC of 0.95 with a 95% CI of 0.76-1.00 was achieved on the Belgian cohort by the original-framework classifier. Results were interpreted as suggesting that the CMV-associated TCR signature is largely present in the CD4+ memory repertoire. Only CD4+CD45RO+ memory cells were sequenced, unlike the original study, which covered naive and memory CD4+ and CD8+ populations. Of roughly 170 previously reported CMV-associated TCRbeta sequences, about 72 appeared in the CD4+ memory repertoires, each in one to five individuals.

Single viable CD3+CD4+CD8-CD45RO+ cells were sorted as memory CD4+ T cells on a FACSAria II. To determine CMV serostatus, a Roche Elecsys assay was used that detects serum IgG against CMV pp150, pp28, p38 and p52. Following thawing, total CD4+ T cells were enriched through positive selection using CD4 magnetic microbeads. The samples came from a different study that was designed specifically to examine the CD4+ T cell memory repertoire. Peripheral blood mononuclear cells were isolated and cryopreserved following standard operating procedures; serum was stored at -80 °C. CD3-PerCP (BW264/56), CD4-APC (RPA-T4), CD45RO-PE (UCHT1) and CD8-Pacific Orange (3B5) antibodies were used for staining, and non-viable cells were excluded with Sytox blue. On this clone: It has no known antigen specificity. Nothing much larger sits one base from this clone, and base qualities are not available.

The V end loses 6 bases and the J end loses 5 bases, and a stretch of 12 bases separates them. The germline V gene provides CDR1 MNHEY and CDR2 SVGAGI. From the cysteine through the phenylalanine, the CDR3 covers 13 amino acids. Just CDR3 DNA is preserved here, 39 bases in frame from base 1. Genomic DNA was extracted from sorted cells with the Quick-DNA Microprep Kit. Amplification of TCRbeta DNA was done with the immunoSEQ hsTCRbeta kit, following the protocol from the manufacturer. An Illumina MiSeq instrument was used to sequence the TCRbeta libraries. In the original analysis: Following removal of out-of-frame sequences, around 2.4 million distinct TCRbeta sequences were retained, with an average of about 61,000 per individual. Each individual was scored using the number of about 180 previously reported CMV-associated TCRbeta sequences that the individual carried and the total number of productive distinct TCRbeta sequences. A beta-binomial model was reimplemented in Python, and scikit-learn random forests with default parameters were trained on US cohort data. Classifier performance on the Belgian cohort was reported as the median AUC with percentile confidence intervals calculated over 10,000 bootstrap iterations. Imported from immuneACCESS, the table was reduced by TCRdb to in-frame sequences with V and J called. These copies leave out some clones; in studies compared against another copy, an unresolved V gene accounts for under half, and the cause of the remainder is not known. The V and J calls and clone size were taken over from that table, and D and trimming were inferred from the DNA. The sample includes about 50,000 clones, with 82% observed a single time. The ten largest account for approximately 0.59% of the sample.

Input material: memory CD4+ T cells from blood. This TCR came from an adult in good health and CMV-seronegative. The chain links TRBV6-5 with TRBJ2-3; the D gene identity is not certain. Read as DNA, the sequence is TGTGCCAGCAGCTTTGACGTTGGAGATACGCAGTATTTT. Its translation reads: CASSFDVGDTQYF.